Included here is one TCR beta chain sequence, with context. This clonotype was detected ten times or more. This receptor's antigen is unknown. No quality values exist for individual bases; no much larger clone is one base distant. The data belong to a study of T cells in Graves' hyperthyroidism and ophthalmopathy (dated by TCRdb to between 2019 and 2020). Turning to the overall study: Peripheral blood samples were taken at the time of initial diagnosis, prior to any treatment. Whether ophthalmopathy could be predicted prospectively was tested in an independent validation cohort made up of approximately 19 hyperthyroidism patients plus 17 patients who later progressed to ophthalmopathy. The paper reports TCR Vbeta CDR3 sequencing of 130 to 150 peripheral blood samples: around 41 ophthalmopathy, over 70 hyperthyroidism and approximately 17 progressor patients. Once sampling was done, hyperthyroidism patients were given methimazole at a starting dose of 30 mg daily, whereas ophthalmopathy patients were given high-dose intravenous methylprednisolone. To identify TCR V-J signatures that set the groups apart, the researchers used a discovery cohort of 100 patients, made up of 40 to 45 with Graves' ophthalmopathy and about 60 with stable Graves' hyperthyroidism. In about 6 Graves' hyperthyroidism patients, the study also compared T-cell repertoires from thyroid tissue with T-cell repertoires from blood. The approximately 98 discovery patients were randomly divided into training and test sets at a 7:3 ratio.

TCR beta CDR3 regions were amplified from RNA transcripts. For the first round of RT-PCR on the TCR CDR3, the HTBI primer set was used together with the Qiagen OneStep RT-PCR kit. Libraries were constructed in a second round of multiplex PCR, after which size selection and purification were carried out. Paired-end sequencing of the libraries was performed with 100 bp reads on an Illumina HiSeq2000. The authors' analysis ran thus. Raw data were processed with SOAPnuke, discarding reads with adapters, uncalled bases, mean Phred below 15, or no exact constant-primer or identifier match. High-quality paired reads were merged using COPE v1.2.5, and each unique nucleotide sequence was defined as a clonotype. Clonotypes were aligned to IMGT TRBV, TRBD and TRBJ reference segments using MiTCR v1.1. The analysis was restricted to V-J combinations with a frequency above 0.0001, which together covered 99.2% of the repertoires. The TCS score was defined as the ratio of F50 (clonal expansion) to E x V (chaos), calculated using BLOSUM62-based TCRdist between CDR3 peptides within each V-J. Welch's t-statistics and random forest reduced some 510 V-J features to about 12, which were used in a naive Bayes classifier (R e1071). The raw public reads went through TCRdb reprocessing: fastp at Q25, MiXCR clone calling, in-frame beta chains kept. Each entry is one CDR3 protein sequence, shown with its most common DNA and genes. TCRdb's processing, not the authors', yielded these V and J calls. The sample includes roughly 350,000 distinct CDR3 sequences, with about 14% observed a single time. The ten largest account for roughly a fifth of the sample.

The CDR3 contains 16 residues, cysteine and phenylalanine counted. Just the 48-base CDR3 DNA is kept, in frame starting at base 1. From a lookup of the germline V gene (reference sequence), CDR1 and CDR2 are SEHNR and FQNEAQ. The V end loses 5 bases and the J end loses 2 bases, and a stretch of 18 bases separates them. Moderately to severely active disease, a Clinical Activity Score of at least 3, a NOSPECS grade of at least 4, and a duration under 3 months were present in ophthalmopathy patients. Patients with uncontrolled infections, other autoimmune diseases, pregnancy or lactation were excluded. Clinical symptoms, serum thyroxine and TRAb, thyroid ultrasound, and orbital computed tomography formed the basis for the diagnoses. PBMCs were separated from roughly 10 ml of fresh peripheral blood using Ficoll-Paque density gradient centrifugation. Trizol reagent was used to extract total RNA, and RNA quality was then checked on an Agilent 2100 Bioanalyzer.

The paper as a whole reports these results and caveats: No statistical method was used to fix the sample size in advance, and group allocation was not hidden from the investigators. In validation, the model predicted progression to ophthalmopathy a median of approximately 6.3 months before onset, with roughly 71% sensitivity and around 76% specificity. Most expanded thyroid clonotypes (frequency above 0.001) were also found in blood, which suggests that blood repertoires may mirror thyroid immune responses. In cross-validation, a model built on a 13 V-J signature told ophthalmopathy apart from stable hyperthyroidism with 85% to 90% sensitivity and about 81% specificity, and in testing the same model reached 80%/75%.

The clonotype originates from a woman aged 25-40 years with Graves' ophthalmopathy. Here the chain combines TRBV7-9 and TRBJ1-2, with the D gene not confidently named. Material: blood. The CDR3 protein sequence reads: CASSPGVGAENYGYTF. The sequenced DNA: TGTGCCAGCAGCCCCGGGGTGGGCGCAGAAAACTATGGCTACACCTTC.